The 24 T cell receptor beta chains below all came from one sample that was sequenced in a study of blood T cell repertoires in COVID-19. Profiled with immunoSEQ multiplex PCR; TCRdb holds only in-frame clones, not every one. The sample has about 230,000 clones; about nine tenths are singletons. The sequencing sample was made of peripheral blood. The receptors here all came from a man over 45 with COVID-19, enrolled during active disease.

The chain employs TRBV12-3 or TRBV12-4 and TRBJ2-1; a weak D match, TRBD2 (5 bases). Trimming removed 2 bases at V and 6 bases at J, with 8 bases between. The CDR3 runs 13 residues. The CDR3, as DNA: TGTGCCAGCAGTTTATCCGGGGTCAATGAGCAGTTCTTC. It codes for CASSLSGVNEQFF.

The J gene is TRBJ2-6, the V gene TRBV7-2; 12 nucleotides match TRBD2. Germline V gene sequence: CDR1 SGHTA, CDR2 FQGNSA. This CDR3 region has 14 residues. Trimming took 5 bases from V and 13 from J; bases not matched to a gene: 6. The CDR3: CASSNRLAGEVLTF. Written as DNA, the CDR3 is TGTGCCAGCAGCAATCGACTAGCGGGGGAGGTCCTGACTTTC.

The chain recombines TRBV27 with TRBJ2-7; D perhaps matches TRBD1 (6 bases). V dropped 2 bases and J dropped 0 bases, with 11 bases sitting between them. The germline V gene encodes CDR1 MNHEY and CDR2 SMNVEV (reference sequence). The CDR3 is made up of 15 amino acids. The CDR3, as DNA: TGTGCCAGCAGTTTAGGTACAGGGAGCTCCTACGAGCAGTACTTC. Translation gives CASSLGTGSSYEQYF.

The CDR3 spells CASLLNTEAFF. In nucleotides, the CDR3 is TGTGCCAGTCTATTAAACACTGAAGCTTTCTTT. This chain connects TRBV28 to TRBJ1-1; D ambiguous. Germline assignment: CDR1 MDHEN and CDR2 SYDVKM. The CDR3 is made up of 11 amino acids. V lost 9 bases and J lost 2, with 7 bases in between.

V gene TRBV6-2 or TRBV6-3 combines with J gene TRBJ2-1, with 9 bases that match TRBD2. V shed 6 bases, J shed 0 bases, and the junction held 12 bases outside the gene matches. The CDR3 totals 18 residues. Germline V gene data show CDR1 as MNHEY and CDR2 as SVGEGT. Written as DNA, the CDR3 is TGTGCCAGCAGCGTCTTAGCGGGAGATTCGGGCTCCTACAATGAGCAGTTCTTC. Encoded protein: CASSVLAGDSGSYNEQFF.

The rearrangement links TRBV11-2 to TRBJ1-2; TRBD1 aligns across 7 bases. Germline loops: CDR1 SGHAT, CDR2 FQNNGV. The ends lost 4 bases at V and 4 bases at J; junction bases unmatched: 3. The CDR3 sequence is 13 residues long. The CDR3 coding sequence is TGTGCCAGCAGCTGGGACAGAGTCTATGGCTACACCTTC. It is translated as CASSWDRVYGYTF.

The sample holds one count of this clone. The chain is built from TRBV19 and TRBJ2-1, with 12 bases aligning to TRBD1. V was clipped by 6 bases and J by 6 bases; unmatched bases: 6. Germline V gives CDR1 LNHDA, CDR2 SQIVND (reference sequence). The CDR3 runs 15 residues. CDR3 loop: CASRKPGQGANEQFF. DNA for the CDR3: TGTGCCAGTAGGAAACCGGGACAGGGGGCCAATGAGCAGTTCTTC.

This chain connects TRBV4-3 to TRBJ1-2, with D uncertain. V lost 0 bases to trimming and J lost 6 bases, with 14 bases between them. There are 15 residues in the CDR3. The germline gives CDR1 LGHNA, CDR2 YSLEER. The CDR3 sequence: CASSQDLRGFNGYTF. CDR3 nucleotides: TGCGCCAGCAGCCAAGATTTGAGAGGGTTTAATGGCTACACCTTC.

This chain joins TRBV15 and TRBJ1-5; TRBD1 agrees at 7 bases. CDR3 length equals 15 residues. Trimming took 7 bases from V and 2 from J; bases not matched to a gene: 8. Germline lookup yields CDR1 LNHNV and CDR2 YYDKDF (reference sequence). The CDR3 loop is CATTLDRVRNQPQHF. The CDR3, as DNA: TGTGCCACCACCCTCGACAGGGTGCGCAATCAGCCCCAGCATTTT.

Of note for this clone: The junction departs from germline at one end; a sequencing error may be responsible. The CDR3: CASREVSRTEAFF. The CDR3 coding sequence is TGTGCCAGCAGGGAAGTTAGCAGAACTGAAGCTTTCTTT. V and J are TRBV6-1 and TRBJ1-1; D not certain. CDR1 is MNHNS and CDR2 is SASEGT in the germline V gene. CDR3 length: 13 amino acids.

The chain couples TRBV5-3 to TRBJ2-3, with 9 bases fitting TRBD2. TRBV5-3 has ORF status, its function being uncertain. V dropped 4 bases and J dropped 4; count of bases not matched to a gene: 22. CDR3 length: 20 amino acids. The CDR3 coding sequence is TGTGCCAGAAGCGGTGGAAAGGACTCGGGTCGCGGGAGGGATCCAGATACGCAGTATTTT. Translation: CARSGGKDSGRGRDPDTQYF.

This clone showed up just a few times. J is TRBJ1-2 and V is TRBV3-1 (or the pseudogene TRBV3-2); D is ambiguous. The V end lost 0 bases, the J end lost 5 bases, and 10 bases lay between the germline ends. This CDR3 contains 14 residues. Germline CDR1 and CDR2: LGHDT and YNNKEL (reference sequence). DNA for the CDR3: TGTGCCAGCAGCCAAGATGACACACCGTATGGCTACACCTTC. Residues: CASSQDDTPYGYTF.

The chain uses TRBV3-1 (or the pseudogene TRBV3-2) and TRBJ2-2; 8 bases fit TRBD2. CDR1 is LGHDT, CDR2 YNNKEL, per germline (reference sequence). After removal of 0 bases from V and 5 bases from J, the junction contained 8 bases not matched to a gene. This CDR3 has 17 amino acids. CDR3 sequence: CASSQDQGLEMTGELFF. The CDR3 DNA reads as TGTGCCAGCAGCCAAGATCAGGGACTAGAAATGACCGGGGAGCTGTTTTTT.

The chain couples TRBV9 to TRBJ1-2, with D possibly being TRBD1 (6 bases). CDR1 SGDLS and CDR2 YYNGEE come from the germline V gene. The ends were cut back, 4 bases at V and 4 bases at J, with 17 bases in the middle. This CDR3 comprises 15 residues. Here the CDR3 DNA reads TGTGCCAGCAGCCAGGAGGGGGGGCCAGTCTATGGCTACACCTTC. Protein: CASSQEGGPVYGYTF.

V and J are TRBV7-2 and TRBJ1-5, with TRBD1 matching 7 bases. The V gene's germline CDR1 is SGHTA and CDR2 FQGNSA. The CDR3 is 18 amino acids. J was trimmed by 1 base and V by 2 bases; bases with no gene match: 11. Here the CDR3 DNA reads TGTGCCAGCAGCTTAAGGGGTACGGGACAGTCGAGCAATCAGCCCCAGCATTTT. Its translation is CASSLRGTGQSSNQPQHF.

As DNA, the CDR3 is TGTGCCAGTAGTATTGGGCAGGGGGCGCGTTTCGGGACTGAAGCTTTCTTT. Amino acid sequence: CASSIGQGARFGTEAFF. This sequence joins TRBV19 and TRBJ1-1; 8 bases line up with TRBD1. The CDR3 is 17 residues long. The junction had 14 bases not matched to a gene; V was cut back by 3 bases and J by 5 bases. Looked up from germline, CDR1 is LNHDA and CDR2 is SQIVND (reference sequence).

V usage is TRBV6-1 and J usage is TRBJ2-3; TRBD1 agrees at 8 bases. Germline V gene sequence: CDR1 MNHNS, CDR2 SASEGT. This CDR3 is 16 amino acids long. V lost 3 bases to trimming and J lost 2 bases; unmatched junction nucleotides: 7. Written as DNA, the CDR3 is TGTGCCAGCAGTGACAGGACAGGGCTGAACACAGATACGCAGTATTTT. It encodes CASSDRTGLNTDTQYF.

The V call is TRBV11-3, the J call TRBJ2-3; TRBD2 is a possible D gene (5 bases). This CDR3 has 17 amino acids. Germline loops: CDR1 SGHNT, CDR2 YENEEA. V lost 5 bases and J lost 0, with 18 bases in between. The CDR3 sequence is CASSLTPGSSSTDTQYF. The CDR3, as DNA: TGTGCCAGCAGCCTCACCCCGGGGTCATCTAGCACAGATACGCAGTATTTT.

The chain is built from TRBV24-1 and TRBJ2-5; 12 bases are a match to TRBD2. V shed 9 bases, J shed 5 bases, and the junction held 6 bases outside the gene matches. This CDR3 spans 14 amino acids. Germline V gene sequence: CDR1 KGHDR, CDR2 SFDVKD. CDR3 in DNA: TGTGCCACCCAAAGGACTAGCGGGGAGGAGACCCAGTACTTC. This encodes CATQRTSGEETQYF.

The chain carries TRBV3-1 (or the pseudogene TRBV3-2) and TRBJ2-3; 11 bases map to TRBD2. CDR1 and CDR2 from the germline V gene are LGHDT and YNNKEL (reference sequence). The trim removed 0 bases at V and 3 bases at J, leaving 5 bases unmatched. There are 17 residues in the CDR3. The CDR3 region is CASSQEVTSGRTDTQYF. DNA for the CDR3: TGTGCCAGCAGCCAAGAAGTCACTAGCGGGAGAACAGATACGCAGTATTTT.

The rearrangement joins TRBV27 to TRBJ1-5; maybe TRBD1 (5 bases). CDR3 length equals 14 residues. V was trimmed by 2 bases and J by 4 bases, leaving 9 bases between them. Germline values: CDR1 MNHEY, CDR2 SMNVEV (reference sequence). The CDR3, as DNA: TGTGCCAGCAGTTTAGCAGGGTTGAATCAGCCCCAGCATTTT. Encoded protein: CASSLAGLNQPQHF.

The CDR3 DNA reads TGTGCCAGCAGCGGACCGACAGGGGAGGTCAATCAGCCCCAGCATTTT. Protein: CASSGPTGEVNQPQHF. The genes are TRBV5-8 and TRBJ1-5; 8 bases map to TRBD1. With V trimmed by 4 bases and J by 3 bases, 9 bases remained unmatched. Germline values: CDR1 SGHTS, CDR2 YDEGEE. This CDR3 spans 16 amino acids.

CDR3 in amino acids: CASSFGTGGEKLFF. The CDR3 DNA reads TGTGCCAGCAGTTTCGGGACAGGGGGAGAAAAACTGTTTTTT. This chain links TRBV5-4 with TRBJ1-4; 11 bases match TRBD1. Per the germline V gene, CDR1 is SGHNT and CDR2 is YYREEE (reference sequence). V was clipped by 5 bases and J by 8 bases; unmatched bases: 5. CDR3 length equals 14 residues.

J is TRBJ1-5 and V is TRBV11-2; 9 nucleotides match TRBD1. This CDR3 comprises 18 residues. Per germline, CDR1 SGHAT and CDR2 FQNNGV. V was pared by 0 bases and J by 5 bases, with 11 bases of the junction left unmatched. CDR3 DNA sequence: TGTGCCAGCAGCTTAGATCAGATGAAACAGGGGGCAGATCAGCCCCAGCATTTT. As protein: CASSLDQMKQGADQPQHF.